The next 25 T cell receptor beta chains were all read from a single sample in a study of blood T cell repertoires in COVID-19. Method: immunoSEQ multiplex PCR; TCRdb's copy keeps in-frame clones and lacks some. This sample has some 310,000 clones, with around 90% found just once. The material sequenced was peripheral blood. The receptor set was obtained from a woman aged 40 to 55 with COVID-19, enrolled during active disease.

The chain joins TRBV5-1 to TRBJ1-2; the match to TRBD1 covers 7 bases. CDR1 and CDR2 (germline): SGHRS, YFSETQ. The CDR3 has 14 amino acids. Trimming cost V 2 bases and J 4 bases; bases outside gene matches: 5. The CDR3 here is CASSFDRVGYGYTF. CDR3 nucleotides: TGCGCCAGCAGCTTTGACAGGGTGGGCTATGGCTACACCTTC.

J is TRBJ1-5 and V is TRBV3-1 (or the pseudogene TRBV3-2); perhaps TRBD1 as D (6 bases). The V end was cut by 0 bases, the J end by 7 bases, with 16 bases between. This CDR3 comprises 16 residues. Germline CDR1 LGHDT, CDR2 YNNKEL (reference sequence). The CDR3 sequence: CASSQEPGEKGQPQHF. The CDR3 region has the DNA TGTGCCAGCAGCCAAGAGCCAGGGGAAAAGGGACAGCCCCAGCATTTT.

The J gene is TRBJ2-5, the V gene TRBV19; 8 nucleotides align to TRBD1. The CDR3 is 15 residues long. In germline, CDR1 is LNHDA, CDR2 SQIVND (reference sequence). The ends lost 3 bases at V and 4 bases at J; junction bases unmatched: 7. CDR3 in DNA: TGTGCCAGTAGTATGGGTCGAACAGGGGGAGAGACCCAGTACTTC. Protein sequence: CASSMGRTGGETQYF.

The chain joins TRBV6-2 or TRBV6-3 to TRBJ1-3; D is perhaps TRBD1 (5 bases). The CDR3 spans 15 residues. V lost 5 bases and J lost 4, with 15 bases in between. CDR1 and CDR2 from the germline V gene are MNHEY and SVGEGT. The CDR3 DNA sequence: TGTGCCAGCAGTCCCCGGGACTCAAGGGGAAACACCATATATTTT. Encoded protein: CASSPRDSRGNTIYF.

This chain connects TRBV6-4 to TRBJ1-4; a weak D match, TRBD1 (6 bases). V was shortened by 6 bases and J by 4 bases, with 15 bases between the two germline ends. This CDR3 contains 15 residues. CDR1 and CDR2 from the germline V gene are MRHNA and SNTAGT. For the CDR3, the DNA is TGTGCCAGCAGGGCCTGGGGGCCCAATAATGAAAAACTGTTTTTT. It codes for CASRAWGPNNEKLFF.

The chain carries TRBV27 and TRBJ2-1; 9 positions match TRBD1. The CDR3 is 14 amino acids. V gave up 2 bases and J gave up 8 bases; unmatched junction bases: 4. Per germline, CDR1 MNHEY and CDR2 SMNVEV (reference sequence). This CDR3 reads CASSLRQGVHEQFF. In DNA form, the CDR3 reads TGTGCCAGCAGTTTAAGACAGGGGGTTCATGAGCAGTTCTTC.

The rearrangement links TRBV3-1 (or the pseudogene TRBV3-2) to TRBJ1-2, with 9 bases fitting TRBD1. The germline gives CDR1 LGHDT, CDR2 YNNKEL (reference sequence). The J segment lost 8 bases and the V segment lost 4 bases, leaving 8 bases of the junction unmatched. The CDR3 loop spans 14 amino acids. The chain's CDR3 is CASSPLDRGDGYTF. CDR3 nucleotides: TGTGCCAGCAGCCCGCTCGACAGGGGGGACGGCTACACCTTC.

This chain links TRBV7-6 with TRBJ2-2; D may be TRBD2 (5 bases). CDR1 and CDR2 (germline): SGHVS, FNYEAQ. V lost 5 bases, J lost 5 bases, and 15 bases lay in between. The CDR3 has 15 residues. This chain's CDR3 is CASSPPTGGTGELFF. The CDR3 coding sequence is TGTGCCAGCAGCCCTCCGACCGGAGGAACCGGGGAGCTGTTTTTT.

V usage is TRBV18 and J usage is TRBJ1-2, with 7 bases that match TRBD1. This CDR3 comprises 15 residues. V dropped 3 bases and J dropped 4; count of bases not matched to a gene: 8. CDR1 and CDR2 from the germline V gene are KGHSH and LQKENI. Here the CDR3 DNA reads TGTGCCAGCTCACCCGGGGCAGGGGGATTCTATGGCTACACCTTC. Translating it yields CASSPGAGGFYGYTF.

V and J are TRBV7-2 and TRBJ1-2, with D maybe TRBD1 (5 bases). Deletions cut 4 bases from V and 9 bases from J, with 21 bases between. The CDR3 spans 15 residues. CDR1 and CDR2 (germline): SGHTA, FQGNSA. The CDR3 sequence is CASSSYRGSASSYTF. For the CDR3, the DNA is TGTGCCAGCAGCTCTTATAGGGGAAGTGCCTCTAGCTACACCTTC. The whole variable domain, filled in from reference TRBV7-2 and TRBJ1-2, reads GAGVSQSPSNKVTEKGKDVELRCDPISGHTALYWYRQSLGQGLEFLIYFQGNSAPDKSGLPSDRFSAERTGGSVSTLTIQRTQQEDSAVYLCASSSYRGSASSYTFGSGTRLTVV.

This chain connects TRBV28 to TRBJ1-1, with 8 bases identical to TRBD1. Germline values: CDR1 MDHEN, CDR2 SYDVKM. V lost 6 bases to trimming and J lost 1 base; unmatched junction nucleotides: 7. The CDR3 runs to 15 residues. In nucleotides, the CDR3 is TGTGCCAGCAGCATCGGGACAGGCCCGAACACTGAAGCTTTCTTT. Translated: CASSIGTGPNTEAFF.

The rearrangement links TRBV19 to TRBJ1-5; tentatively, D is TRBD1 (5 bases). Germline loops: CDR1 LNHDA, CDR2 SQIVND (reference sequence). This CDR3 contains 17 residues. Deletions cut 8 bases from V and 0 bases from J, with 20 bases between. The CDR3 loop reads CASLPVGGQGSNQPQHF. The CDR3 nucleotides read TGTGCCAGTCTTCCTGTCGGCGGACAAGGTAGCAATCAGCCCCAGCATTTT.

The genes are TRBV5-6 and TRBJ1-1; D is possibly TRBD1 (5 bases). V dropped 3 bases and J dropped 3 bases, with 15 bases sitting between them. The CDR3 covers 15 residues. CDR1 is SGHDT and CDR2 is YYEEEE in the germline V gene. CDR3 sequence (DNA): TGTGCCAGCAGCTGGGTATTGGGGCTCGACACTGAAGCTTTCTTT. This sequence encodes CASSWVLGLDTEAFF.

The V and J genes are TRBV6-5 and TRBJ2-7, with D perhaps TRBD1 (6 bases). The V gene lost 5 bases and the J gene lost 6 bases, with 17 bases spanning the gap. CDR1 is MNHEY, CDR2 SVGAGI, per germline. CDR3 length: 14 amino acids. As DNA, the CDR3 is TGTGCCAGCAGTACCCTGGGGGTCAGGGGCGAGCAGTACTTC. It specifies CASSTLGVRGEQYF.

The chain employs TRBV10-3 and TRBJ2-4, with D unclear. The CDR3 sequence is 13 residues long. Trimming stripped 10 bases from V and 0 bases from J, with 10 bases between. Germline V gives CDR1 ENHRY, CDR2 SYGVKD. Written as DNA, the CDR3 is TGTGCCAACCCAACTGGAGCCAAAAACATTCAGTACTTC. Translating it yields CANPTGAKNIQYF.

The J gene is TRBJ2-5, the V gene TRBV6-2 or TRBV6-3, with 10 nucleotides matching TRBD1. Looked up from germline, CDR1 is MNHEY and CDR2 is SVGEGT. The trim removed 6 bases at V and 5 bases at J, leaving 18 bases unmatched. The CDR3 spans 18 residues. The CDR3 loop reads CASRYRHPRQGARETQYF. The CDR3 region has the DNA TGTGCCAGCAGATACCGCCACCCTCGACAGGGGGCACGGGAGACCCAGTACTTC.

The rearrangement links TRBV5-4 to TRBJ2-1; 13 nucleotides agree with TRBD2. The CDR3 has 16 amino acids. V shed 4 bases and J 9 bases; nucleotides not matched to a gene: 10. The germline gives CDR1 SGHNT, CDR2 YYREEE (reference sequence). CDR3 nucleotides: TGTGCCAGCAGCCTACTGACTAGCGGGAGGCCGAGTGAGCAGTTCTTC. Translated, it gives CASSLLTSGRPSEQFF.

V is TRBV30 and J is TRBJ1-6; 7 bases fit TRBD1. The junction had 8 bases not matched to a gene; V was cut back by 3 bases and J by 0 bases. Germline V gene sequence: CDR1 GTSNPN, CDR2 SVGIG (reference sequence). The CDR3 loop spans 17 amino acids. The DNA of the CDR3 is TGTGCCTGGAGACTATCGGACAGGTCCTCCTATAATTCACCCCTCCACTTT. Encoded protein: CAWRLSDRSSYNSPLHF.

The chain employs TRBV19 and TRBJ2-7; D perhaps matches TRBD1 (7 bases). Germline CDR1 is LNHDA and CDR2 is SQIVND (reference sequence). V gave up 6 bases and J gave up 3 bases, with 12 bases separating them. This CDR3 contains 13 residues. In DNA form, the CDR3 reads TGTGCCAGTAGCCAGGGGGGCGGCTACGAGCAGTACTTC. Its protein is CASSQGGGYEQYF.

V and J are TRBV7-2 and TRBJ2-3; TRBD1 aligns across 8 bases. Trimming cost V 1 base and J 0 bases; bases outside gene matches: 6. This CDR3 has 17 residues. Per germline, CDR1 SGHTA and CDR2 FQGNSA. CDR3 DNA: TGTGCCAGCAGCTTAGAACGACAGGGGATGAGCACAGATACGCAGTATTTT. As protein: CASSLERQGMSTDTQYF.

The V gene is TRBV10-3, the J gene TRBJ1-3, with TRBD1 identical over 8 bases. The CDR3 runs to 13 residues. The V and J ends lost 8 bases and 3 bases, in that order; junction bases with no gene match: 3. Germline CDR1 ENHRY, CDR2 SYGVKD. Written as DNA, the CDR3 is TGTGCCATCCAGGGGGCGGATGGAAACACCATATATTTT. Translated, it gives CAIQGADGNTIYF.

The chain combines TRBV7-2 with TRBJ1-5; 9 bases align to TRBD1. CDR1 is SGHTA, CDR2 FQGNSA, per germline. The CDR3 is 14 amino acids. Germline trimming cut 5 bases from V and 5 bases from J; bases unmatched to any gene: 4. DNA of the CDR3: TGTGCCAGCAGCCGGACAGGGGATTATCAGCCCCAGCATTTT. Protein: CASSRTGDYQPQHF.

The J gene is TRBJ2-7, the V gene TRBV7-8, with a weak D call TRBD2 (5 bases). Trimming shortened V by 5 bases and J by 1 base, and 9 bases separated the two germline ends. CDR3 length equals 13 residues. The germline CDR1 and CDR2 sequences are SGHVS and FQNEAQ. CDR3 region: CASSHGNSYEQYF. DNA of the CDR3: TGTGCCAGCAGCCACGGGAATTCCTACGAGCAGTACTTC. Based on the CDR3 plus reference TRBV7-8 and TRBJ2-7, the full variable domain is GAGVSQSPRYKVAKRGQDVALRCDPISGHVSLFWYQQALGQGPEFLTYFQNEAQLDKSGLPSDRFFAERPEGSVSTLKIQRTQQEDSAVYLCASSHGNSYEQYFGPGTRLTVT.

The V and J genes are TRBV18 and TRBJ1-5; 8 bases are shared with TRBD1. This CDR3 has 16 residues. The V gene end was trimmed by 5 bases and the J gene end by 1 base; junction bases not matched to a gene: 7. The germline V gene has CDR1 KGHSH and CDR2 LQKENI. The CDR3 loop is CASSRDDRGSNQPQHF. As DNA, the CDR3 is TGTGCCAGCTCAAGAGACGACAGGGGAAGCAATCAGCCCCAGCATTTT. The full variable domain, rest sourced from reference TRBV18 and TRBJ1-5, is NAGVMQNPRHLVRRRGQEARLRCSPMKGHSHVYWYRQLPEEGLKFMVYLQKENIIDESGMPKERFSAEFPKEGPSILRIQQVVRGDSAAYFCASSRDDRGSNQPQHFGDGTRLSIL.

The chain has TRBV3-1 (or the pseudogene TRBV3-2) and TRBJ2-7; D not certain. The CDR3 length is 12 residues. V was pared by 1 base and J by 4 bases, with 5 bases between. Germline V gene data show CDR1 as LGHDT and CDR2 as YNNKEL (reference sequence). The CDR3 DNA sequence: TGTGCCAGCAGCCAAGTCGGGTACGAGCAGTACTTC. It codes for CASSQVGYEQYF.